Presented here are 6 T cell receptor beta chains from one specimen sequenced in a study of cytomegalovirus exposure and HLA in healthy donors. PCR amplification relied on 60 Vbeta primers (plus 13 Jbeta primers). Repertoires were generated with immunoSEQ multiplex PCR, while TCRdb's copy carries only in-frame clones and drops some. The sample has 100,000 to 150,000 clones, roughly 73% seen once. Sequencing was done on a sample of PBMCs. The receptors were sampled from a man in his 60s in good health and CMV-seropositive.

The chain joins TRBV4-1 to TRBJ2-1; D is possibly TRBD2 (6 bases). The length of the CDR3 is 15 residues. Trimming removed 2 bases at V and 8 bases at J, with 16 bases between. Germline CDR1 is MGHRA and CDR2 is YSYEKL. Written as DNA, the CDR3 is TGCGCCAGCAGCCAATTGGGACTCCAAGGGTATGAGCAGTTCTTC. Translating gives CASSQLGLQGYEQFF.

As concerns this clone: A read error may produce the germline difference seen at one junction end. The chain has TRBV7-6 and TRBJ1-1; D is unclear. CDR3 length: 13 residues. Germline CDR1 and CDR2: SGHVS and FNYEAQ. CDR3 DNA sequence: TGTGCCAGCAGCCTAGCCCAGGACACTGAAGCTTTCTTT. It encodes CASSLAQDTEAFF.

The rearrangement links TRBV7-2 to TRBJ2-1; TRBD2 is a possible D gene (6 bases). The CDR3 totals 10 residues. Germline CDR1 reads SGHTA; CDR2 reads FQGNSA. V shed 1 base and J shed 15 bases, with 7 bases lying between them. As DNA, the CDR3 is TGTGCCAGCAGCTTAGTCGGGGGGTTCTTC. Protein product: CASSLVGGFF.

DNA of the CDR3: TGTGCCAGCAGCAATTCGATTCTAGCGGGGGGAAACAATGAGCAGTTCTTC. It translates to CASSNSILAGGNNEQFF. The J gene is TRBJ2-1, the V gene TRBV2; TRBD2 agrees at 11 bases. Germline values: CDR1 SNHLY, CDR2 FYNNEI. The junction had 12 bases not matched to a gene; V was cut back by 6 bases and J by 5 bases. The CDR3 runs 17 residues.

This clone was detected only a few times. The genes are TRBV30 and TRBJ2-4; TRBD1 might be the D (5 bases). This CDR3 region has 16 residues. V was shortened by 7 bases and J by 0 bases, with 19 bases between the two germline ends. Per the germline V gene, CDR1 is GTSNPN and CDR2 is SVGIG (reference sequence). CDR3 nucleotides: TGTGCCTCTCAACGTACAGGCTTCGGAGCCAAAAACATTCAGTACTTC. This codes for CASQRTGFGAKNIQYF.

The chain carries TRBV11-2 and TRBJ2-3, with D hard to call. The CDR3 extends over 13 amino acids. Germline V CDR1 and CDR2: SGHAT, FQNNGV. V lost 5 bases and J 1 base, leaving 7 bases between the germline ends. The CDR3: CASSPRRTDTQYF. The CDR3, as DNA: TGTGCCAGCAGCCCCAGGCGCACAGATACGCAGTATTTT.